The 16 T cell receptor beta chains reported below all come from one sample, sequenced in a study of read filtering for tumor transcriptome and immune sequencing. This library used roughly 370 ng RNA and molecular barcoded adaptors spanning alpha/delta and beta/gamma chains. TCRdb redid the calling of the reads with MiXCR, one entry per CDR3 protein. The table includes around 30,000 distinct CDR3 sequences, about a fifth detected once. The source material was a population of CD138-negative cells sorted from bone marrow. Source of these receptors: a donor aged 40 or over with multiple myeloma.

V and J are TRBV5-6 and TRBJ2-5; 10 bases align to TRBD1. Looked up from germline, CDR1 is SGHDT and CDR2 is YYEEEE. V dropped 4 bases and J dropped 10; count of bases not matched to a gene: 13. The CDR3 contains 15 residues. The CDR3 region has the DNA TGTGCCAGCAGCCCAGGCCGGACAGGGGGACGGATCCAGTACTTC. It specifies CASSPGRTGGRIQYF.

This clonotype has a count of ten or more. The V and J genes are TRBV4-1 and TRBJ2-7; a possible D gene is TRBD2 (6 bases). Per the germline V gene, CDR1 is MGHRA and CDR2 is YSYEKL. V was clipped by 0 bases and J by 1 base, with 13 bases between them. The CDR3 is 16 amino acids. The CDR3 loop is CASSQEGGVGSYEQYF. The CDR3 DNA follows: TGCGCCAGCAGCCAAGAAGGAGGGGTAGGATCCTACGAGCAGTACTTC.

This clonotype has ten or more counts. The V and J genes are TRBV28 and TRBJ1-1; no firm D call. The CDR3 is 14 residues long. Germline values: CDR1 MDHEN, CDR2 SYDVKM. V dropped 5 bases and J dropped 4 bases, with 14 bases sitting between them. The CDR3 region is CASSRTAPITEAFF. The CDR3 nucleotides are TGTGCCAGCAGTCGAACGGCGCCGATCACTGAAGCTTTCTTT.

Worth noting for this clonotype: Compared with germline, one end of the junction differs, possibly owing to a read error. V is TRBV29-1 and J is TRBJ2-7; 8 bases match TRBD1. CDR3 length: 13 amino acids. Germline V CDR1 and CDR2: SQVTM, ANQGSEA. This CDR3 reads CSVNQGASYEQHF. In DNA, the CDR3 is TGCAGCGTTAATCAGGGGGCCTCCTACGAGCAGCATTTC.

This clonotype was counted a few times. The V gene is TRBV9, the J gene TRBJ2-7, with a possible D match to TRBD1 (6 bases). The V and J ends lost 4 bases and 4 bases respectively, with 15 bases between them. Germline CDR1 is SGDLS and CDR2 is YYNGEE. This CDR3 region has 14 residues. CDR3 in amino acids: CASSPRTAHYEQYF. CDR3 coding DNA: TGTGCCAGCAGCCCACGGACAGCGCATTACGAGCAGTACTTC.

The sample holds one count of this clonotype. A much larger clonotype is one base distant, so this may be a read error. The chain carries TRBV6-6 and TRBJ2-7; no firm D call. V shed 6 bases and J shed 0 bases, with 15 bases lying between them. The CDR3 spans 15 residues. CDR1 MNHNY and CDR2 SVGAGI come from the germline V gene (reference sequence). The CDR3 sequence is CASSHRIAFSYEQYF. The CDR3 nucleotides read TGTGCCAGCAGCCACCGGATAGCCTTCTCCTACGAGCAGTACTTC.

The table lists this clonotype with many counts. The gene calls are TRBV6-5 and TRBJ2-7; TRBD1 or TRBD2 may be the D gene (6 bases each). Germline CDR1 MNHEY, CDR2 SVGAGI. The ends were cut back, 6 bases at V and 0 bases at J, with 18 bases in the middle. The CDR3 spans 16 residues. CDR3 coding DNA: TGTGCCAGCAGCCCCTTTGGGGGGCCTAGCTCCTACGAGCAGTACTTC. Translating it yields CASSPFGGPSSYEQYF.

This clonotype was counted at least ten times. V gene TRBV2 combines with J gene TRBJ2-1, with a possible D match to TRBD2 (5 bases). Trimming removed 6 bases from V and 5 bases from J, with 11 bases in between. Germline V gene sequence: CDR1 SNHLY, CDR2 FYNNEI. The CDR3 sequence is 13 residues long. The CDR3 nucleotides read TGTGCCAGCAGCAAAGGACTGAACAATGAGCAGTTCTTC. It encodes CASSKGLNNEQFF.

This clonotype was recorded at least ten times. The chain links TRBV12-3 or TRBV12-4 to TRBJ2-2, with 10 bases fitting TRBD2. V lost 6 bases to trimming and J lost 6 bases; unmatched junction nucleotides: 13. The CDR3 contains 17 residues. The CDR3, as DNA: TGTGCCAGCAGAGGGGGGCTAGCGGGAGTGTCAGCCGGGGAGCTGTTTTTT. Protein: CASRGGLAGVSAGELFF.

This clonotype has at least ten counts. Mismatch with germline at one junction end may stem from a read error. V and J are TRBV7-7 and TRBJ2-5; TRBD2 matches at 7 bases. This CDR3 has 15 residues. Per the germline V gene, CDR1 is SSHAT and CDR2 is FNYEAQ (reference sequence). DNA for the CDR3: TGTGCTAGCAGCCCCCAGCCGGGGGGCCAAGAGACCCAGTACTTC. This codes for CASSPQPGGQETQYF.

This clonotype was seen repeatedly, ten times or more. The chain has TRBV10-3 and TRBJ1-5; perhaps TRBD1 as D (6 bases). The CDR3 extends over 17 amino acids. Deletions cut 0 bases from V and 5 bases from J, with 17 bases between. Germline CDR1 ENHRY, CDR2 SYGVKD. This CDR3 is CAISESEEGDGYQPQHF. CDR3 DNA sequence: TGTGCCATCAGTGAGTCGGAAGAGGGGGACGGTTATCAGCCCCAGCATTTT.

This clonotype was seen repeatedly, ten times or more. V usage is TRBV3-1 and J usage is TRBJ2-3; 8 bases are shared with TRBD2. The junction had 6 bases not matched to a gene; V was cut back by 4 bases and J by 3 bases. The CDR3 is 15 amino acids. The germline V gene encodes CDR1 LGHDT and CDR2 YNNKEL (reference sequence). CDR3 residues: CASSPGGGRTDTQYF. CDR3 nucleotides: TGTGCCAGCAGCCCGGGGGGGGGCCGGACAGATACGCAGTATTTT.

At least ten counts were recorded for this clonotype. The chain uses TRBV28 and TRBJ2-3; TRBD2 agrees at 14 bases. V gave up 8 bases and J gave up 7 bases; unmatched junction bases: 11. Germline assignment: CDR1 MDHEN and CDR2 SYDVKM. The CDR3 covers 16 residues. CDR3 coding DNA: TGTGCCAGCGAGAGGGGGACTAGCGGGAGTATAAATACGCAGTATTTT. This sequence encodes CASERGTSGSINTQYF.

This clonotype is labeled as medium-sized. The genes are TRBV28 and TRBJ2-1; a possible D gene is TRBD1 (5 bases). This CDR3 has 14 residues. Germline V lookup: CDR1 MDHEN, CDR2 SYDVKM. Trimming shortened V by 0 bases and J by 8 bases, and 11 bases separated the two germline ends. The CDR3 region is CASSLWAGRHEQFF. Here the CDR3 DNA reads TGTGCCAGCAGTTTATGGGCAGGGCGCCATGAGCAGTTCTTC.

This clonotype was observed many times. V usage is TRBV14 and J usage is TRBJ2-3; 9 bases align to TRBD1. J gave up 0 bases and V 2 bases, and 6 bases lay outside the gene matches. Germline CDR1 reads SGHDN; CDR2 reads FVKESK. The CDR3 sequence is 17 residues long. CDR3 nucleotide sequence: TGTGCCAGCAGCCAATCACAGGGGGCGACTAGCACAGATACGCAGTATTTT. This sequence encodes CASSQSQGATSTDTQYF. Full variable domain (missing parts from reference TRBV14 and TRBJ2-3): EAGVTQFPSHSVIEKGQTVTLRCDPISGHDNLYWYRRVMGKEIKFLLHFVKESKQDESGMPNNRFLAERTGGTYSTLKVQPAELEDSGVYFCASSQSQGATSTDTQYFGPGTRLTVL.

This clonotype has a count of ten or more. The gene calls are TRBV25-1 and TRBJ2-3; 9 bases line up with TRBD2. The ends lost 1 base at V and 3 bases at J; junction bases unmatched: 8. The CDR3 runs to 17 residues. Germline CDR1 is MGHDK and CDR2 is SYGVNS. In DNA, the CDR3 is TGTGCCAGCAGTGAATTAAGGGGTAGCGGGAGTACAGATACGCAGTATTTT. Protein sequence: CASSELRGSGSTDTQYF.